The 19 T cell receptor beta chains presented below share a single source sample, sequenced in a study of blood T cell repertoires in COVID-19. Assay used: immunoSEQ multiplex PCR; TCRdb lists only in-frame clones, some missing. This sample yields 95,000 to 150,000 clones, of which 75% to 90% are seen a single time; around 3% belongs to the top ten. Sequencing was done on a sample of peripheral blood. These receptor sequences come from a woman of 80 years or more with COVID-19, enrolled during active disease.

This sequence joins TRBV5-1 and TRBJ2-1; 8 nucleotides agree with TRBD2. The junction had 6 bases not matched to a gene; V was cut back by 0 bases and J by 4 bases. From germline, CDR1 is SGHRS and CDR2 YFSETQ. The CDR3 has 16 residues. In nucleotides, the CDR3 is TGCGCCAGCAGCTTGGAGGCGGGAGGTCCTTACAATGAGCAGTTCTTC. Amino acids: CASSLEAGGPYNEQFF.

The chain combines TRBV3-1 (or the pseudogene TRBV3-2) with TRBJ2-2, with 9 bases that match TRBD2. Germline lookup yields CDR1 LGHDT and CDR2 YNNKEL (reference sequence). The CDR3 spans 17 residues. J was trimmed by 4 bases and V by 1 base; bases with no gene match: 7. The CDR3 here is CASSQGSSGTTTGELFF. The CDR3 DNA reads TGTGCCAGCAGCCAAGGCTCTAGCGGGACAACCACCGGGGAGCTGTTTTTT.

The chain combines TRBV3-1 (or the pseudogene TRBV3-2) with TRBJ1-4; D is perhaps TRBD1 (5 bases). Germline V gene lookup returns CDR1 LGHDT and CDR2 YNNKEL (reference sequence). Trimming took 1 base from V and 7 from J, leaving 16 bases between them. The CDR3 has 16 amino acids. The CDR3 spells CASSQADRGRTEKLFF. The CDR3 DNA sequence: TGTGCCAGCAGCCAAGCTGACCGGGGGAGGACTGAAAAACTGTTTTTT.

The chain couples TRBV4-1 to TRBJ1-3; no firm D call. V lost 0 bases and J lost 8, with 11 bases in between. The CDR3 length is 14 residues. CDR1 is MGHRA and CDR2 is YSYEKL in the germline V gene. Here the CDR3 DNA reads TGCGCCAGCAGCCAAGATCTCTCGGTATACACCATATATTTT. This codes for CASSQDLSVYTIYF.

The DNA for the CDR3 is TGTGCCAGCAGTCCCCAGGGACAGACTGGAAACACCATATATTTT. It encodes CASSPQGQTGNTIYF. The chain employs TRBV28 and TRBJ1-3, with TRBD1 identical over 7 bases. J was trimmed by 2 bases and V by 5 bases; bases with no gene match: 6. The CDR3 sequence is 15 residues long. CDR1 is MDHEN, CDR2 SYDVKM, per germline.

The chain has TRBV24-1 and TRBJ2-1, with 9 bases aligning to TRBD2. The CDR3 runs to 16 residues. The V gene end was trimmed by 1 base and the J gene end by 7 bases; junction bases not matched to a gene: 7. Germline lookup yields CDR1 KGHDR and CDR2 SFDVKD. In DNA, the CDR3 is TGTGCCACCAGTGATTTCAGAGCGGGAGGATATAATGAGCAGTTCTTC. It translates to CATSDFRAGGYNEQFF.

The chain links TRBV24-1 to TRBJ2-1; 12 nucleotides align to TRBD2. Trimming cost V 2 bases and J 7 bases; bases outside gene matches: 11. The length of the CDR3 is 18 residues. The germline gives CDR1 KGHDR, CDR2 SFDVKD. The CDR3 region is CATSDSRLAGDPLNEQFF. The CDR3 DNA reads TGTGCCACCAGTGATTCAAGACTAGCGGGAGACCCTTTGAATGAGCAGTTCTTC.

This chain joins TRBV6-2 or TRBV6-3 and TRBJ1-2, with a possible D match to TRBD1 (6 bases). This CDR3 is built from 14 residues. V gave up 0 bases and J gave up 6 bases, with 11 bases separating them. The germline gives CDR1 MNHEY, CDR2 SVGEGT. CDR3 protein: CASSYSGRGNGYTF. CDR3 coding DNA: TGTGCCAGCAGTTACTCTGGCAGGGGAAATGGCTACACCTTC.

The rearrangement joins TRBV6-6 to TRBJ2-1, with 8 nucleotides matching TRBD1. Unmatched junction bases numbered 6, after V lost 6 bases and J lost 5 bases. Germline assignment: CDR1 MNHNY and CDR2 SVGAGI (reference sequence). This CDR3 has 14 residues. CDR3 protein: CASRTGARHNEQFF. CDR3 in DNA: TGTGCCAGCAGGACAGGGGCGCGGCACAATGAGCAGTTCTTC.

The chain is built from TRBV11-2 and TRBJ2-2; TRBD1 matches 7 bases. The CDR3 sequence is 15 residues long. V shed 1 base and J 5 bases; nucleotides not matched to a gene: 4. Looked up from germline, CDR1 is SGHAT and CDR2 is FQNNGV. CDR3 sequence: CASSLGHRGTGELFF. DNA for the CDR3: TGTGCCAGCAGCTTAGGACACAGGGGAACCGGGGAGCTGTTTTTT.

The chain combines TRBV7-6 with TRBJ2-1, with D maybe TRBD1 (5 bases). Trimming took 5 bases from V and 4 from J, leaving 18 bases between them. The germline CDR1 and CDR2 sequences are SGHVS and FNYEAQ. The CDR3 loop spans 16 amino acids. The CDR3 spells CASSHVIAPGYNEQFF. In DNA, the CDR3 is TGTGCCAGCAGCCATGTTATCGCCCCAGGGTACAATGAGCAGTTCTTC.

This chain uses TRBV28 with TRBJ1-4; perhaps TRBD1 as D (5 bases). The CDR3 extends over 10 amino acids. Germline-derived CDR1 and CDR2 are MDHEN and SYDVKM. V lost 9 bases, J lost 8 bases, and 7 bases lay in between. The CDR3: CARGGEKLFF. CDR3 DNA: TGTGCCAGGGGGGGGGAAAAACTGTTTTTT.

V usage is TRBV7-2 and J usage is TRBJ2-1; a weak D match, TRBD2 (5 bases). Germline V lookup: CDR1 SGHTA, CDR2 FQGNSA. The CDR3 is 14 amino acids. The germline V and J ends were trimmed by 0 bases and 6 bases, with 9 bases remaining between them. The CDR3 nucleotides read TGTGCCAGCAGCTTAGCAACGAGCGGCAATGAGCAGTTCTTC. Protein sequence: CASSLATSGNEQFF. The variable domain in full, with the rest retrieved from reference TRBV7-2 and TRBJ2-1, is GAGVSQSPSNKVTEKGKDVELRCDPISGHTALYWYRQSLGQGLEFLIYFQGNSAPDKSGLPSDRFSAERTGGSVSTLTIQRTQQEDSAVYLCASSLATSGNEQFFGPGTRLTVL.

This sequence joins TRBV5-1 and TRBJ1-2; a possible D gene is TRBD1 (5 bases). The CDR3 spans 15 residues. Per the germline V gene, CDR1 is SGHRS and CDR2 is YFSETQ. V was trimmed by 1 base and J by 3 bases, leaving 13 bases between them. CDR3 in amino acids: CASSLQGAGDYGYTF. Here the CDR3 DNA reads TGCGCCAGCAGCTTGCAAGGAGCGGGGGACTATGGCTACACCTTC.

This chain connects TRBV5-1 to TRBJ2-2; tentatively, D is TRBD1 (6 bases). The CDR3 loop spans 16 amino acids. Germline CDR1 reads SGHRS; CDR2 reads YFSETQ. The ends were cut back, 4 bases at V and 0 bases at J, with 13 bases in the middle. The DNA for the CDR3 is TGCGCCAGCAGCCGTACCTCAGGGGCGAACACCGGGGAGCTGTTTTTT. Amino acids: CASSRTSGANTGELFF.

This clone was detected a few times. This sequence joins TRBV2 and TRBJ2-7; possibly TRBD2 for D (6 bases). Germline CDR1 reads SNHLY; CDR2 reads FYNNEI. The V end was cut by 1 base, the J end by 7 bases, with 14 bases between. The CDR3 runs 14 residues. CDR3 amino acids: CASSEGVLAGEQYF. CDR3 bases: TGTGCCAGCAGTGAAGGGGTCCTCGCGGGGGAGCAGTACTTC.

The chain carries TRBV19 and TRBJ2-1, with 9 bases fitting TRBD2. Germline CDR1 and CDR2: LNHDA and SQIVND (reference sequence). V was clipped by 6 bases and J by 15 bases; unmatched bases: 9. The CDR3 has 12 amino acids. CDR3 DNA sequence: TGTGCCAGTAGGACAGCGGGAGGAAGTCGGTTCTTC. Its translation is CASRTAGGSRFF.

V and J are TRBV4-3 and TRBJ1-1; 10 bases map to TRBD1. Germline CDR1 and CDR2: LGHNA and YSLEER. CDR3 size: 15 residues. J was trimmed by 4 bases and V by 2 bases; bases with no gene match: 4. In nucleotides, the CDR3 is TGCGCCAGCAGCCAACCCGGGACAGGGGTCACTGAAGCTTTCTTT. Encoded protein: CASSQPGTGVTEAFF.

The sample holds one count of this clone. This chain uses TRBV2 with TRBJ1-2, with no clear D. CDR3 length equals 13 residues. The germline CDR1 and CDR2 sequences are SNHLY and FYNNEI. V dropped 4 bases and J dropped 2 bases, with 8 bases sitting between them. For the CDR3, the DNA is TGTGCCAGCAGTGTATCTTCGAACTATGGCTACACCTTC. Amino acid sequence: CASSVSSNYGYTF.